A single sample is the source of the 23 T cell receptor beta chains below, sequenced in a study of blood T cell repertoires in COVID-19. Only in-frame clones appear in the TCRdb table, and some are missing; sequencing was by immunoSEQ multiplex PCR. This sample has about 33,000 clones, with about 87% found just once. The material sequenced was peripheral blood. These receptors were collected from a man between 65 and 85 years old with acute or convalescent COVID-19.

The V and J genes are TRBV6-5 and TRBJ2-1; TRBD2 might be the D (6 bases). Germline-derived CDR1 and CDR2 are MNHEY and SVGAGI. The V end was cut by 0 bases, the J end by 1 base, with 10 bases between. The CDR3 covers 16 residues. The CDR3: CASSYSRDRSYNEQFF. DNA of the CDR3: TGTGCCAGCAGTTACTCGCGGGACCGGTCCTACAATGAGCAGTTCTTC.

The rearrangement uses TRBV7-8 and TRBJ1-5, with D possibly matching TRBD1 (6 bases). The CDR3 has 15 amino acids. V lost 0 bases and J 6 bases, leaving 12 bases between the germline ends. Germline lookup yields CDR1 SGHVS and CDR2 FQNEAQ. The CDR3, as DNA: TGTGCCAGCAGCTTAGCGACAGGTACTCGTCAGCCCCAGCATTTT. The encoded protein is CASSLATGTRQPQHF.

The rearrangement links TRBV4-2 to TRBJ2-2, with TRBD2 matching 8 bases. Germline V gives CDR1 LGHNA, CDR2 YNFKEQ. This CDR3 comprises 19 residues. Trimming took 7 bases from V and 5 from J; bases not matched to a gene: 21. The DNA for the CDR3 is TGTGCCAGCAACCCCGATGGTGGGAGCGGGGGCGCCATTACCGGGGAGCTGTTTTTT. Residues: CASNPDGGSGGAITGELFF.

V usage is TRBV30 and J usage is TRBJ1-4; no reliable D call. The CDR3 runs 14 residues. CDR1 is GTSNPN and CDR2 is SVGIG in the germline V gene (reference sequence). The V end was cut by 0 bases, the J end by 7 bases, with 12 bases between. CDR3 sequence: CAWSVRGTGEKLFF. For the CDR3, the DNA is TGTGCCTGGAGTGTACGAGGAACCGGTGAAAAACTGTTTTTT.

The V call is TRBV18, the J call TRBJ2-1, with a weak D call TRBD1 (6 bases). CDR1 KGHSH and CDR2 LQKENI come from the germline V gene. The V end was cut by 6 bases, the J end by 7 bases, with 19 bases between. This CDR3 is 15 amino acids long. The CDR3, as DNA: TGTGCCAGCTCGCGGACCGGGACACCGATAAATGAGCAGTTCTTC. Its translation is CASSRTGTPINEQFF.

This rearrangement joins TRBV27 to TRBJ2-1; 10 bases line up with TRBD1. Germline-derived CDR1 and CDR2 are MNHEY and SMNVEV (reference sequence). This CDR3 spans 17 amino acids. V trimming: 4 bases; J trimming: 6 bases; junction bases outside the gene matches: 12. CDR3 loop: CASSSRPGTGVRNEQFF. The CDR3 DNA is TGTGCCAGCAGTTCTCGACCCGGGACAGGGGTGCGCAATGAGCAGTTCTTC.

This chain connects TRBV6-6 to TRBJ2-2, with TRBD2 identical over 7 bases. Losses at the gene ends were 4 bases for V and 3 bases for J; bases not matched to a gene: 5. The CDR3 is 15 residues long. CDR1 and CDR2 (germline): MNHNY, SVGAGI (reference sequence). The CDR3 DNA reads TGTGCCAGCAGTTCCGCGGGAGTCGACACCGGGGAGCTGTTTTTT. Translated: CASSSAGVDTGELFF.

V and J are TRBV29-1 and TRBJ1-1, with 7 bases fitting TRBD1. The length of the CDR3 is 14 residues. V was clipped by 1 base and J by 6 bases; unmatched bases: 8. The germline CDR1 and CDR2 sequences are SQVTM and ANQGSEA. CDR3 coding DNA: TGCAGCGTTGAAGTTACAGGGGTAGGGGCTGAAGCTTTCTTT. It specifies CSVEVTGVGAEAFF.

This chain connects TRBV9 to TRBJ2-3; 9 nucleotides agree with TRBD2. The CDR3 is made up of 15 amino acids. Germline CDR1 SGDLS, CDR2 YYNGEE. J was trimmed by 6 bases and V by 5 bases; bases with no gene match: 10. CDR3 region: CASSVIAGEGDTQYF. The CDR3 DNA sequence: TGTGCCAGCAGTGTAATAGCGGGAGAGGGGGATACGCAGTATTTT.

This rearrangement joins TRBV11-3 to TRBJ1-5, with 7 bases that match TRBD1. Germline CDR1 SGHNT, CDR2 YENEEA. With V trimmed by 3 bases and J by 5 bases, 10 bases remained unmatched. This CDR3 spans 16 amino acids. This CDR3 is CASSLRQGRTDQPQHF. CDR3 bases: TGTGCCAGCAGCTTGAGACAGGGTAGGACGGATCAGCCCCAGCATTTT. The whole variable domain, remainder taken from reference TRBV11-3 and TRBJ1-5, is EAGVVQSPRYKIIEKKQPVAFWCNPISGHNTLYWYLQNLGQGPELLIRYENEEAVDDSQLPKDRFSAERLKGVDSTLKIQPAELGDSAVYLCASSLRQGRTDQPQHFGDGTRLSIL.

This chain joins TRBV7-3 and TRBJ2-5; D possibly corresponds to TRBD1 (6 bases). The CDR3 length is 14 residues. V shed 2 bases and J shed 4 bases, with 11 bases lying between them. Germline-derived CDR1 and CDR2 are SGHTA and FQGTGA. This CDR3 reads CASSLQGWGETQYF. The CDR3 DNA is TGTGCCAGCAGCTTACAGGGGTGGGGAGAGACCCAGTACTTC.

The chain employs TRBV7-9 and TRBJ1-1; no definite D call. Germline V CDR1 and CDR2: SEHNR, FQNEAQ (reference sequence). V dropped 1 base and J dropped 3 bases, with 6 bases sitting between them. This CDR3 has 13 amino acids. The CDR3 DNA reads TGTGCCAGCAGCTTAGGTACTTACACTGAAGCTTTCTTT. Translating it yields CASSLGTYTEAFF.

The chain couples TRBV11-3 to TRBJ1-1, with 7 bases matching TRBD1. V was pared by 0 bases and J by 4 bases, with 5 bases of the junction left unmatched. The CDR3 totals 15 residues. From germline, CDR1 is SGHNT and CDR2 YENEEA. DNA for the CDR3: TGTGCCAGCAGCTTAGAGTCAGGGGGAAGCACTGAAGCTTTCTTT. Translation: CASSLESGGSTEAFF.

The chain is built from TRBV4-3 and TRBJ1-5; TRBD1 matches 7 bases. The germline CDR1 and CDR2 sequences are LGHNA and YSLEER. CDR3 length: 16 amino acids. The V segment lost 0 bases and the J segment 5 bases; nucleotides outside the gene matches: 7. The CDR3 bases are TGCGCCAGCAGCCAAGAGACAGGGTATTCTTATCAGCCCCAGCATTTT. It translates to CASSQETGYSYQPQHF.

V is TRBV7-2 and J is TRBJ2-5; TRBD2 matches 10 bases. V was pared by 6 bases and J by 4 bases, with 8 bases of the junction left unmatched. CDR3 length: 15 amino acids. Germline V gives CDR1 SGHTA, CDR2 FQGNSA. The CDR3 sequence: CASSKPGLARETQYF. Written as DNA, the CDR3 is TGTGCCAGCAGTAAACCGGGACTAGCGAGAGAGACCCAGTACTTC.

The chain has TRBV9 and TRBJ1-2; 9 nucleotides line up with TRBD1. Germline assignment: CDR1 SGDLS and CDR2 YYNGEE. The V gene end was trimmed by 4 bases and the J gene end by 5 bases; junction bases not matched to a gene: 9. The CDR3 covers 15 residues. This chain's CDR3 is CASSPPGQGRYGYTF. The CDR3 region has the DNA TGTGCCAGCAGCCCACCGGGACAGGGTCGTTATGGCTACACCTTC.

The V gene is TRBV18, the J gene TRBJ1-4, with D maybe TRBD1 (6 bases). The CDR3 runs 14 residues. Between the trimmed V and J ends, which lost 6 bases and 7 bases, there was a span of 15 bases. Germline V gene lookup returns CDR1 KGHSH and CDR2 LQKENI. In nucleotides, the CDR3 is TGTGCCAGCTCCCGCGGACAGATCGCTGAAAAACTGTTTTTT. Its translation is CASSRGQIAEKLFF.

CDR3 amino acids: CASSLSRDNSPLHF. In DNA, the CDR3 is TGCGCCAGCAGCCTTAGTAGAGATAATTCACCCCTCCACTTT. The rearrangement links TRBV5-1 to TRBJ1-6; no definite D call. This CDR3 has 14 residues. CDR1 and CDR2 from the germline V gene are SGHRS and YFSETQ. V dropped 4 bases and J dropped 5 bases, with 10 bases sitting between them.

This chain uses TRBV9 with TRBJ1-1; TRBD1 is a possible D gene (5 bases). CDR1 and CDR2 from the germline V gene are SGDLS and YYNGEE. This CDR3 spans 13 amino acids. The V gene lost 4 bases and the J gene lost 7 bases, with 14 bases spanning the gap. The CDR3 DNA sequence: TGTGCCAGCAGCCCCCATTCTGACAGTGAAGCTTTCTTT. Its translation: CASSPHSDSEAFF.

CDR3 sequence: CSAPRLTEAFF. The CDR3 nucleotides read TGCAGTGCCCCTCGACTAACCGAAGCTTTCTTT. The J gene is TRBJ1-1, the V gene TRBV20-1, with unresolved D. V was trimmed by 6 bases and J by 8 bases, leaving 13 bases between them. CDR1 and CDR2 (germline): DFQATT, SNEGSKA (reference sequence). The CDR3 covers 11 residues.

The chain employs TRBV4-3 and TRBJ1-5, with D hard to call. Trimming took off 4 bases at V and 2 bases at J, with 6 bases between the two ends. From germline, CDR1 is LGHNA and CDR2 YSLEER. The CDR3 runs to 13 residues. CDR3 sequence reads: CASSPGGNQPQHF. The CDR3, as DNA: TGCGCCAGCAGCCCAGGCGGCAATCAGCCCCAGCATTTT.

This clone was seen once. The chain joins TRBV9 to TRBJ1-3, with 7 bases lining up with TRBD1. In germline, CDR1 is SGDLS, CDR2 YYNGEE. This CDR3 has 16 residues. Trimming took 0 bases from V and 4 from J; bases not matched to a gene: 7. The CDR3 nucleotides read TGTGCCAGCAGCGTAGGAACCGTGACAGGGGGAAACACCATATATTTT. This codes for CASSVGTVTGGNTIYF. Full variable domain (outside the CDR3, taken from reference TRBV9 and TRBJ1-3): DSGVTQTPKHLITATGQRVTLRCSPRSGDLSVYWYQQSLDQGLQFLIQYYNGEERAKGNILERFSAQQFPDLHSELNLSSLELGDSALYFCASSVGTVTGGNTIYFGEGSWLTVV.

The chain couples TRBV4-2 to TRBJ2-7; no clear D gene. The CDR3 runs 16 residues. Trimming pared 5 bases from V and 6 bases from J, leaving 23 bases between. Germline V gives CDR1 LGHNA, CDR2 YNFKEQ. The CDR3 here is CASSTHDGSNTPEQYF. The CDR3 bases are TGTGCCAGCAGCACCCACGATGGCTCCAATACACCCGAGCAGTACTTC.